Listed below are T cell receptor beta chains from one sample, sequenced in a study of blood T cell repertoires in COVID-19. Produced via immunoSEQ multiplex PCR; TCRdb's table is partial and in-frame only. The profile shows around 250,000 clones, roughly 84% of them singletons. The sample was peripheral blood. Every receptor here comes from a woman in her thirties or forties who had recovered from COVID-19. The CDR3 runs from the conserved cysteine through the conserved F or W. D genes are given only for firm matches. Clone size, where shown, is once, few, many, or a class for clones that have expanded.

cdr3_length: 14
clone_size: NA
d_call: TRBD2
v_call: TRBV9
cdr3_aa: CASSILAGAETQYF

cdr3_length: 16
clone_size: few
d_call: TRBD1
v_call: TRBV28
cdr3_aa: CASMPPGQGRGQPQHF

cdr3_length: 12
clone_size: NA
d_call: NA
v_call: TRBV6-5
cdr3_aa: CASCGRAYGYTF

cdr3_length: 17
clone_size: many
d_call: NA
v_call: TRBV18
cdr3_aa: CASSPSPPDSANYGYTF

cdr3_length: 16
clone_size: NA
d_call: NA
v_call: TRBV28
cdr3_aa: CASSLLMWTVNEKLFF

cdr3_length: 15
clone_size: NA
d_call: NA
v_call: TRBV5-5
cdr3_aa: CASSFGGIYNYGYTF

cdr3_length: 15
clone_size: NA
d_call: TRBD1
v_call: TRBV19
cdr3_aa: CASSRGTGTLHEQYF

cdr3_length: 15
clone_size: NA
d_call: TRBD1
v_call: TRBV5-1
cdr3_aa: CASSFDRGRTGELFF

cdr3_length: 14
clone_size: NA
d_call: NA
v_call: TRBV5-4
cdr3_aa: CASSYLGLGDEQYF

cdr3_length: 14
clone_size: NA
d_call: NA
v_call: TRBV7-9
cdr3_aa: CASSVGGFNTEAFF

cdr3_length: 18
clone_size: NA
d_call: TRBD2
v_call: TRBV20-1
cdr3_aa: CSASPPGLAGGFSYEQYF

cdr3_length: 14
clone_size: NA
d_call: NA
v_call: TRBV11-3
cdr3_aa: CASSYGTSGYGYTF

cdr3_length: 14
clone_size: NA
d_call: NA
v_call: TRBV30
cdr3_aa: CACLGTSMNTEAFF

cdr3_length: 15
clone_size: NA
d_call: TRBD1
v_call: TRBV7-9
cdr3_aa: CASSSTGDRANEQYF

cdr3_length: 13
clone_size: once
d_call: NA
v_call: TRBV18
cdr3_aa: CASSTGLNTEAFF

cdr3_length: 15
clone_size: once
d_call: NA
v_call: TRBV7-9
cdr3_aa: CASSVRGPLYNEQFF

cdr3_length: 14
clone_size: once
d_call: TRBD1
v_call: TRBV6-5
cdr3_aa: CATFFPDRSYEQYF

cdr3_length: 14
clone_size: NA
d_call: TRBD2
v_call: TRBV18
cdr3_aa: CASSLSSGDNEQFF

cdr3_length: 15
clone_size: NA
d_call: NA
v_call: TRBV18
cdr3_aa: CASSGTLNRNTEAFF

cdr3_length: 16
clone_size: NA
d_call: NA
v_call: TRBV5-1
cdr3_aa: CASSLDGSANNSPLHF

cdr3_length: 15
clone_size: NA
d_call: NA
v_call: TRBV28
cdr3_aa: CASSLPRGGNYGYTF

cdr3_length: 14
clone_size: once
d_call: NA
v_call: TRBV6-1
cdr3_aa: CASSEQGRADTQYF

cdr3_length: 15
clone_size: NA
d_call: TRBD1
v_call: TRBV6-5
cdr3_aa: CASSSTTDRGYGYTF

cdr3_length: 14
clone_size: NA
d_call: NA
v_call: TRBV10-3
cdr3_aa: CAISTKSDSYEQYF

cdr3_length: 15
clone_size: few
d_call: NA
v_call: TRBV6-6
cdr3_aa: CASSSTQARRNTIYF

cdr3_length: 16
clone_size: NA
d_call: NA
v_call: TRBV5-1
cdr3_aa: CASSFRGFTTNEKLFF

cdr3_length: 16
clone_size: NA
d_call: TRBD2
v_call: TRBV5-4
cdr3_aa: CASSESSGGATGELFF

cdr3_length: 14
clone_size: NA
d_call: NA
v_call: TRBV10-1
cdr3_aa: CASSESGGNTEAFF

cdr3_length: 14
clone_size: NA
d_call: NA
v_call: TRBV2
cdr3_aa: CARPQGDMNTEAFF

cdr3_length: 13
clone_size: NA
d_call: NA
v_call: TRBV2
cdr3_aa: CASSEAYYTEAFF

cdr3_length: 16
clone_size: NA
d_call: NA
v_call: TRBV6-5
cdr3_aa: CASSYSTAGDNYGYTF

cdr3_length: 16
clone_size: NA
d_call: NA
v_call: TRBV7-2
cdr3_aa: CASSPPRSSLDYEQFF

cdr3_length: 16
clone_size: NA
d_call: TRBD1
v_call: TRBV9
cdr3_aa: CASSEGALTGANVLTF